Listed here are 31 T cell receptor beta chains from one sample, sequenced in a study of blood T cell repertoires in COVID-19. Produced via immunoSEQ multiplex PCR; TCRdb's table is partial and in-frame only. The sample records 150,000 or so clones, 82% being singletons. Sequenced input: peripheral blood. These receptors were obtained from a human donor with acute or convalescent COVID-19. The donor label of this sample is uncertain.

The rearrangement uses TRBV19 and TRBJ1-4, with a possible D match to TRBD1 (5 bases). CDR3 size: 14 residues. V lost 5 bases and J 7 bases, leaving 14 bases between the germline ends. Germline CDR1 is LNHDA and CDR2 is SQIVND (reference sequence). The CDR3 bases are TGTGCCAGTAGTCCGGGACTAACCCCTGAAAAACTGTTTTTT. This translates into CASSPGLTPEKLFF.

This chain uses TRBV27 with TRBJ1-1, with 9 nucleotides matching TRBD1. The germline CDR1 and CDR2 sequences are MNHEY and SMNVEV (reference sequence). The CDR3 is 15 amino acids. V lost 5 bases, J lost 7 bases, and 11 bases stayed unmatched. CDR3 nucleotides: TGTGCCAGCAGTGGACTCACAGGGGGCGCGAATGAAGCTTTCTTT. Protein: CASSGLTGGANEAFF.

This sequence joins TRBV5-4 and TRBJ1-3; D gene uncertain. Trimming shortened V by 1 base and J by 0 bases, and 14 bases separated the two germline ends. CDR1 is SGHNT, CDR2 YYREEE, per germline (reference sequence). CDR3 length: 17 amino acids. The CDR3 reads CASSLSPGIISGNTIYF. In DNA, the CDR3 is TGTGCCAGCAGCTTGAGTCCCGGGATCATCTCTGGAAACACCATATATTTT. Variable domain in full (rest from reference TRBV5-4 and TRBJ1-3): ETGVTQSPTHLIKTRGQQVTLRCSSQSGHNTVSWYQQALGQGPQFIFQYYREEENGRGNFPPRFSGLQFPNYSSELNVNALELDDSALYLCASSLSPGIISGNTIYFGEGSWLTVV.

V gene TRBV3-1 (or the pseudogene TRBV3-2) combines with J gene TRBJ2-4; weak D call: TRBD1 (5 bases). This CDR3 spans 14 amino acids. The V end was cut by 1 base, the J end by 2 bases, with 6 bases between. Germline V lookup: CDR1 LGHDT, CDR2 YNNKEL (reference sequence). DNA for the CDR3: TGTGCCAGCAGCCAAGCAGGGACCAAAAACATTCAGTACTTC. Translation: CASSQAGTKNIQYF.

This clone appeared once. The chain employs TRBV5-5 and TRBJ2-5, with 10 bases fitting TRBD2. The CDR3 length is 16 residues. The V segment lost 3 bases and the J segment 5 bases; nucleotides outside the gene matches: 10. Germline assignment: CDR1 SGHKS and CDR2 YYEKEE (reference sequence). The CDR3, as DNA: TGTGCCAGCAGCTCGAGCGGGGGGGCCCTTTTGGAGACCCAGTACTTC. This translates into CASSSSGGALLETQYF.

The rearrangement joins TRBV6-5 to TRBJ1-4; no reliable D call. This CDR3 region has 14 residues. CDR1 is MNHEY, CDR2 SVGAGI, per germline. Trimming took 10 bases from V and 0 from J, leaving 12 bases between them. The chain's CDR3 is CATLNAATNEKLFF. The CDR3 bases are TGTGCCACCCTCAACGCAGCAACTAATGAAAAACTGTTTTTT.

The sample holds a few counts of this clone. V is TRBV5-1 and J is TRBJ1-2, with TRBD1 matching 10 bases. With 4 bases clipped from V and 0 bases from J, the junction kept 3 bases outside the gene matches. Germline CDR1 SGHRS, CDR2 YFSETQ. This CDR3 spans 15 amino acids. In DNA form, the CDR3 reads TGCGCCAGCAGCAAAGGACAGGGGGCTAACTATGGCTACACCTTC. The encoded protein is CASSKGQGANYGYTF.

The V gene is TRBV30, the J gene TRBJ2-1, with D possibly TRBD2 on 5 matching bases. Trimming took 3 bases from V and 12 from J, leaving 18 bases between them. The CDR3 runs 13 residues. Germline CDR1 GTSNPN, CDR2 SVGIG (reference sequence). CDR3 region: CAWREAGGRGQFF. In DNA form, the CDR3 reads TGTGCCTGGAGGGAAGCAGGCGGCCGGGGGCAGTTCTTC.

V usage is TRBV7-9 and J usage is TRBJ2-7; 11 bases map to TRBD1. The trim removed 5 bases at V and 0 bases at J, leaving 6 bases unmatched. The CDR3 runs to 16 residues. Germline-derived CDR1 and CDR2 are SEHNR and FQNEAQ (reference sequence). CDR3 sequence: CASSKTGTGGSYEQYF. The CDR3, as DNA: TGTGCCAGCAGCAAGACCGGGACAGGGGGCTCCTACGAGCAGTACTTC.

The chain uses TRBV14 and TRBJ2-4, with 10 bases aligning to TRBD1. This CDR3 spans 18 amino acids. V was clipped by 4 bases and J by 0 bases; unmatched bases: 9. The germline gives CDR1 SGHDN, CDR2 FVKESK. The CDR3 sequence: CASSPRDRGGIAKNIQYF. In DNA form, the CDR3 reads TGTGCCAGCAGCCCCCGGGACAGGGGAGGAATAGCCAAAAACATTCAGTACTTC.

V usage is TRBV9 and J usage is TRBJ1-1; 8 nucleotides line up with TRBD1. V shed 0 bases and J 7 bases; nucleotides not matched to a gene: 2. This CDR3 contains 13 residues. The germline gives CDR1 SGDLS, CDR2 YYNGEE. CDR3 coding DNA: TGTGCCAGCAGCGTAGTACAGGGGGTTGAAGCTTTCTTT. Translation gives CASSVVQGVEAFF.

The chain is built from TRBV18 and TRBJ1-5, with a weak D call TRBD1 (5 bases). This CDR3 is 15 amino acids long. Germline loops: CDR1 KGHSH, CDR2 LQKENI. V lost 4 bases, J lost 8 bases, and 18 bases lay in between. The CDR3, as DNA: TGTGCCAGCTCACAAACCAGGACACAAGAGAAGCCCCAGCATTTT. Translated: CASSQTRTQEKPQHF.

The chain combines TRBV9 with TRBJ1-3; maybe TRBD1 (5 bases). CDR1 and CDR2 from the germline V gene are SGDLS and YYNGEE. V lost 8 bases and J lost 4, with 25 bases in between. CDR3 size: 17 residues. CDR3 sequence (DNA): TGTGCCAGTACCCGTAATGGGGACTCGTTCATGGGAAACACCATATATTTT. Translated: CASTRNGDSFMGNTIYF.

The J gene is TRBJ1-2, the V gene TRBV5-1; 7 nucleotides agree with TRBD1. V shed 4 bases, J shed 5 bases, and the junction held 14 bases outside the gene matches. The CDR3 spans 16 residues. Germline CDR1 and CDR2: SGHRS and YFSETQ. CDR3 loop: CASSEQPGQYVYGYTF. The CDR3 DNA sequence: TGCGCCAGCAGCGAGCAGCCGGGACAGTATGTTTATGGCTACACCTTC.

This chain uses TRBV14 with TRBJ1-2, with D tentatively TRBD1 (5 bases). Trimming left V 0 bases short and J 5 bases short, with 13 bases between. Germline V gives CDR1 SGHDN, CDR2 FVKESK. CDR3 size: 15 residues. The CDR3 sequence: CASSQDLETAYGYTF. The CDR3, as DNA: TGTGCCAGCAGCCAAGATCTGGAGACAGCGTATGGCTACACCTTC.

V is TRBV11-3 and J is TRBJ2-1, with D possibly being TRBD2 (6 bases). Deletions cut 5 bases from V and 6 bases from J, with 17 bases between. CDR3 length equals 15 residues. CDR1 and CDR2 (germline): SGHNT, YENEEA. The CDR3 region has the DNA TGTGCCAGCAGCACGGGACTCCTCCCCCGCAATGAGCAGTTCTTC. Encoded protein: CASSTGLLPRNEQFF.

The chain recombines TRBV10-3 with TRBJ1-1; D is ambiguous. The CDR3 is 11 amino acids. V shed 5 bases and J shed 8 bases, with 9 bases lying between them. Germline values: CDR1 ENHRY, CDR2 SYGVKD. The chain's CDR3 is CAISLSSEAFF. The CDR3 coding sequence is TGTGCCATCAGTTTGAGCTCCGAAGCTTTCTTT.

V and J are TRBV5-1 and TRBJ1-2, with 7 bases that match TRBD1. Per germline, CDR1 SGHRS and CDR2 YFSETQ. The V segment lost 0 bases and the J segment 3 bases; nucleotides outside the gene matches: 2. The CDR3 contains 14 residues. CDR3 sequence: CASSLGDSHYGYTF. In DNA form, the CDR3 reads TGCGCCAGCAGCTTGGGGGACAGCCACTATGGCTACACCTTC.

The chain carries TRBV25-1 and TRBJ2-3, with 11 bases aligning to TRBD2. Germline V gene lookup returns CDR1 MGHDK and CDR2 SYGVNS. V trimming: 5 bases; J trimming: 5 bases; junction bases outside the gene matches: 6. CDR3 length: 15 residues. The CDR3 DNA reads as TGTGCCAGCAGTTCGGGACTAGCGGTGGGAGATACGCAGTATTTT. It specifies CASSSGLAVGDTQYF.

The CDR3, as DNA: TGTGCCATCAGTGAGGAGGGGGATTCACCCCTCCACTTT. As protein: CAISEEGDSPLHF. This chain connects TRBV10-3 to TRBJ1-6; possibly TRBD1 for D (6 bases). This CDR3 contains 13 residues. The V gene's germline CDR1 is ENHRY and CDR2 SYGVKD. The ends were cut back, 2 bases at V and 8 bases at J, with 7 bases in the middle.

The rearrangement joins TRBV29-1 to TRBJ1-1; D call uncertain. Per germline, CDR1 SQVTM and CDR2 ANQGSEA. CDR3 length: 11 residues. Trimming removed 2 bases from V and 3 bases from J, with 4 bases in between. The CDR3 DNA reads TGCAGCGTTGAACCCTACACTGAAGCTTTCTTT. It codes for CSVEPYTEAFF.

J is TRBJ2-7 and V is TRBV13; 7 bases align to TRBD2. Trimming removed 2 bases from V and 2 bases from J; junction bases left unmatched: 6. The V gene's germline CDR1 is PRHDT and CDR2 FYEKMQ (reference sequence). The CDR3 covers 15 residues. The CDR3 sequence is CASSLTGTTPYEQYF. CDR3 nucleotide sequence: TGTGCCAGCAGCTTAACCGGGACTACCCCCTACGAGCAGTACTTC.

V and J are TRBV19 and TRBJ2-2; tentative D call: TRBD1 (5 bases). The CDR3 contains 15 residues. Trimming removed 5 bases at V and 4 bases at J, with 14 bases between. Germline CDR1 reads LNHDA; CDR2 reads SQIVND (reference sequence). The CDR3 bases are TGTGCCAGTAGTCCCCAAGTAGGGGCCACCGGGGAGCTGTTTTTT. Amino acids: CASSPQVGATGELFF.

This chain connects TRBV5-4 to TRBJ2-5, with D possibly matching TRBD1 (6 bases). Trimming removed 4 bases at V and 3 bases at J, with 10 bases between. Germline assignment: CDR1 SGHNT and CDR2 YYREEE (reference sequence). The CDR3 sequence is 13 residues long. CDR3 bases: TGTGCCAGCAGCCACCGGACAGAAGAGACCCAGTACTTC. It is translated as CASSHRTEETQYF.

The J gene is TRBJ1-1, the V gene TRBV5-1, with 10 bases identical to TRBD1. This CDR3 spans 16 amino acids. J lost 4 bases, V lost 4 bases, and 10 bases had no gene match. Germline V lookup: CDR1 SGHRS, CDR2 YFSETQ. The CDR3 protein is CASSPRQGARSTEAFF. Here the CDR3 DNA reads TGCGCCAGCAGCCCTCGACAGGGGGCGCGGAGCACTGAAGCTTTCTTT.

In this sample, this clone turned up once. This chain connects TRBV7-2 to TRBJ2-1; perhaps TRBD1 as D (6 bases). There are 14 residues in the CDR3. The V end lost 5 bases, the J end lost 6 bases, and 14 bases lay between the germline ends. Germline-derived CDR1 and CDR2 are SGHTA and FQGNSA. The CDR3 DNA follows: TGTGCCAGCAGCCGCCCCCCCAGGGGCAATGAGCAGTTCTTC. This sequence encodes CASSRPPRGNEQFF. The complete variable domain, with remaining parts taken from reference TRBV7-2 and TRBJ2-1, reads GAGVSQSPSNKVTEKGKDVELRCDPISGHTALYWYRQSLGQGLEFLIYFQGNSAPDKSGLPSDRFSAERTGGSVSTLTIQRTQQEDSAVYLCASSRPPRGNEQFFGPGTRLTVL.

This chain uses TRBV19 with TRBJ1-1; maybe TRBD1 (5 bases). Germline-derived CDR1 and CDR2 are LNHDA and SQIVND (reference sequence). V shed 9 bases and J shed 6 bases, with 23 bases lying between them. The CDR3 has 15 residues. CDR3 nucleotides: TGTGCCAGCCATCGTGGGGCAGGTCACCAGGCTGAAGCTTTCTTT. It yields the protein CASHRGAGHQAEAFF.

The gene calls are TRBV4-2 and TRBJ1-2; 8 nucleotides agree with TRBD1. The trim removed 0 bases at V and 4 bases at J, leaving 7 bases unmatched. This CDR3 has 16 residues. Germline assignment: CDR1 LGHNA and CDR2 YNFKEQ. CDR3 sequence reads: CASSQDHGQGGYGYTF. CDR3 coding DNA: TGTGCCAGCAGCCAAGACCACGGACAGGGAGGCTATGGCTACACCTTC.

The CDR3 reads CASSHTGRDGYTF. In DNA form, the CDR3 reads TGTGCCAGCAGCCATACAGGGCGCGATGGCTACACCTTC. The chain recombines TRBV14 with TRBJ1-2, with a possible D match to TRBD1 (6 bases). The germline CDR1 and CDR2 sequences are SGHDN and FVKESK. With 3 bases removed from V and 6 bases from J, the gap between germline ends came to 11 bases. This CDR3 region has 13 residues.

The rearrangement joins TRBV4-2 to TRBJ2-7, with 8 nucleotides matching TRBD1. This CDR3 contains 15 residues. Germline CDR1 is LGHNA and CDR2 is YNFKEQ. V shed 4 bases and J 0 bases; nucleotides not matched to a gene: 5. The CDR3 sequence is CASSRTTGGSYEQYF. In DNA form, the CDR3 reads TGTGCCAGCAGCCGAACCACAGGGGGCTCCTACGAGCAGTACTTC.

The CDR3 reads CASNRDYGGYTF. The CDR3 DNA follows: TGTGCCAGCAACCGGGATTACGGTGGCTACACCTTC. The rearrangement uses TRBV5-4 and TRBJ1-2; no clear D gene. Trimming stripped 6 bases from V and 7 bases from J, with 13 bases between. The germline CDR1 and CDR2 sequences are SGHNT and YYREEE (reference sequence). The CDR3 extends over 12 amino acids.